This passage covers 12 T cell receptor beta chains from one sample sequenced in a study of shared clonotypes between healthy human individuals. Sequenced by immunoSEQ multiplex PCR; TCRdb stores in-frame clones only, minus some. The sample lists millions of clones; 85% to 95% were seen once. Sequencing was performed on naive CD4+ T cells sorted from blood. Stated subset: CD45RA+ positively selected. Receptors originate from a man aged 18 to 30 in good health.

As regards this clone: Other DNA sequences of this sample code for an identical CDR3. The chain joins TRBV6-5 to TRBJ2-4; D perhaps matches TRBD2 (6 bases). Germline-derived CDR1 and CDR2 are MNHEY and SVGAGI. The CDR3 sequence is 15 residues long. V was cut by 4 bases and J by 0 bases, with 10 bases left in between. The CDR3 sequence: CASSSGGLAKNIQYF. The CDR3 DNA reads TGTGCCAGCAGTTCCGGGGGACTAGCCAAAAACATTCAGTACTTC.

This chain uses TRBV9 with TRBJ2-3; 7 positions agree with TRBD2. Germline V gene sequence: CDR1 SGDLS, CDR2 YYNGEE. V shed 5 bases and J 2 bases; nucleotides not matched to a gene: 11. This CDR3 spans 16 amino acids. The CDR3, as DNA: TGTGCCAGCAGTGATGTGGGAGGGCCGAACACAGATACGCAGTATTTT. Protein sequence: CASSDVGGPNTDTQYF.

In its sample, this clone was seen once. The V call is TRBV19, the J call TRBJ1-1; TRBD1 matches 7 bases. Unmatched junction bases numbered 14, after V lost 5 bases and J lost 2 bases. CDR1 LNHDA and CDR2 SQIVND come from the germline V gene (reference sequence). This CDR3 comprises 17 residues. CDR3 bases: TGTGCCAGTAGTCCCTTTCACCTTCGACAGGGAAACACTGAAGCTTTCTTT. Translating gives CASSPFHLRQGNTEAFF.

Comments on this clone: This sample also contains other DNA sequences that code for the same CDR3. The chain recombines TRBV7-2 with TRBJ2-3; D is tentatively TRBD1 or TRBD2 (6 bases each). The CDR3 contains 13 residues. Germline lookup yields CDR1 SGHTA and CDR2 FQGNSA. V was trimmed by 5 bases and J by 3 bases, leaving 9 bases between them. CDR3 coding DNA: TGTGCCAGCAGCCTAGGGGGGACAGATACGCAGTATTTT. Amino acids: CASSLGGTDTQYF.

The CDR3 here is CASSPQGPQYEQYF. CDR3 nucleotides: TGTGCCAGCTCACCACAGGGACCCCAGTACGAGCAGTACTTC. This rearrangement joins TRBV18 to TRBJ2-7; D tentatively reads TRBD1 or TRBD2 (5 bases each). Trimming removed 1 base at V and 4 bases at J, with 11 bases between. This CDR3 region has 14 residues. CDR1 and CDR2 (germline): KGHSH, LQKENI.

This rearrangement joins TRBV5-1 to TRBJ2-7, with a tentative D call TRBD2 (6 bases). The CDR3 has 16 amino acids. V dropped 0 bases and J dropped 1 base, with 14 bases sitting between them. Germline-derived CDR1 and CDR2 are SGHRS and YFSETQ. The CDR3 here is CASSLAAGSRSYEQYF. The CDR3 DNA follows: TGCGCCAGCAGCTTGGCGGCGGGGTCAAGGTCCTACGAGCAGTACTTC.

This chain connects TRBV19 to TRBJ1-6; D not certain. The germline V gene encodes CDR1 LNHDA and CDR2 SQIVND (reference sequence). The germline V and J ends were trimmed by 6 bases and 6 bases, with 15 bases remaining between them. The CDR3 runs to 15 residues. DNA of the CDR3: TGTGCCAGTAGCCCGGGAGCAGAAATTAATTCACCCCTCCACTTT. This sequence encodes CASSPGAEINSPLHF.

This clone occurred once. The chain has TRBV5-1 and TRBJ2-1, with D tentatively TRBD1 (6 bases). Trimming shortened V by 1 base and J by 4 bases, and 12 bases separated the two germline ends. The CDR3 contains 15 residues. In germline, CDR1 is SGHRS, CDR2 YFSETQ. The CDR3 DNA reads TGCGCCAGCAGCTTGTGGACAGAAGGTTACAATGAGCAGTTCTTC. Its translation: CASSLWTEGYNEQFF.

J is TRBJ1-2 and V is TRBV28, with 9 nucleotides matching TRBD1. CDR1 MDHEN and CDR2 SYDVKM come from the germline V gene. Trimming cost V 5 bases and J 5 bases; bases outside gene matches: 6. The CDR3 spans 14 residues. CDR3 region: CASSEPGTGYGYTF. Written as DNA, the CDR3 is TGTGCCAGCAGTGAACCCGGGACAGGGTATGGCTACACCTTC.

The V gene is TRBV28, the J gene TRBJ2-5, with D possibly being TRBD2 (7 bases). Trimming cost V 6 bases and J 3 bases, with 11 bases left between them. The CDR3 is made up of 13 amino acids. The germline gives CDR1 MDHEN, CDR2 SYDVKM. The CDR3 bases are TGTGCCAGCAGCATAGGGGGGGAAGAGACCCAGTACTTC. Protein: CASSIGGEETQYF.

A note on this clone: At one end, the junction sequence differs from germline, possibly due to a read error. The chain links TRBV11-1 to TRBJ1-5; D might be TRBD1 (5 bases). Looked up from germline, CDR1 is SGHAT and CDR2 is FQDESV (reference sequence). The CDR3 has 15 residues. CDR3 sequence reads: CASSLARAGNQPQHF. CDR3 sequence (DNA): TGTGCCAGCAGCCTAGCCAGGGCGGGCAATCAGCCCCAGCATTTT.

The chain employs TRBV6-5 and TRBJ2-3; TRBD1 aligns across 8 bases. Trimming removed 5 bases from V and 7 bases from J; junction bases left unmatched: 5. The CDR3 is 13 residues long. Germline assignment: CDR1 MNHEY and CDR2 SVGAGI. CDR3 sequence (DNA): TGTGCCAGCAGTCGACAGGGGAGGAATACGCAGTATTTT. Amino acids: CASSRQGRNTQYF.